Below, 27 T cell receptor beta chains from the same sample are listed, as sequenced in a study of CD8+CD57+ T cells in acquired aplastic anemia. For CDR3 and TCR beta VDJ profiling, genomic DNA was the template used. TCRdb re-derived calls from the reads in MiXCR, one entry per CDR3 protein. There are approximately 180,000 distinct CDR3 sequences in the sample; 48% occur only once, and about 1.8% lies in the top ten. Flow cytometry had shown expanded CD8+CD57+ cells in the patients chosen for sequencing. Sequenced material: sorted CD4+, CD8+, or CD8+CD57+ T cells (not recorded which) from PBMCs. These receptors were collected from a human donor with aplastic anemia.

This clonotype was detected many times. One base away lies a much larger clone, so this may be a sequencing read error. The chain links TRBV28 to TRBJ2-7; D is unclear. V lost 1 base and J lost 5, with 0 bases in between. The CDR3 covers 10 residues. Germline loops: CDR1 MDHEN, CDR2 SYDVKM. The CDR3, as DNA: TGTGCCAGCAGTTTATACGAGCAGTACTTC. Its translation: CASSLYEQYF.

Comments on this clonotype: A junction boundary mismatches the germline segment, possibly from a read error. The rearrangement links TRBV25-1 to TRBJ1-3, with 7 bases identical to TRBD1. CDR1 and CDR2 (germline): MGHDK, SYGVNS. This CDR3 has 15 amino acids. This CDR3 is CASSGTGLSNQPQNF. In DNA form, the CDR3 reads TGTGCCAGCAGTGGGACAGGTCTTAGCAATCAGCCCCAGAATTTT.

This clonotype came up a few times. The CDR3 region is CASSLGTGALTEAFF. The CDR3 coding sequence is TGTGCCAGCAGCTTGGGGACAGGGGCGCTGACTGAAGCTTTCTTT. The chain uses TRBV5-8 and TRBJ1-1; 9 bases line up with TRBD1. This CDR3 has 15 residues. V shed 0 bases and J 5 bases; nucleotides not matched to a gene: 5. Looked up from germline, CDR1 is SGHTS and CDR2 is YDEGEE.

This clonotype has a handful of counts. The rearrangement links TRBV30 to TRBJ1-5; 7 nucleotides line up with TRBD1. Germline V CDR1 and CDR2: GTSNPN, SVGIG (reference sequence). V lost 4 bases to trimming and J lost 7 bases; unmatched junction nucleotides: 10. The CDR3 is made up of 14 amino acids. The CDR3 nucleotides are TGTGCCTGGAAACTAGGGACAGCTAGCCAGCCCCAGCATTTT. It is translated as CAWKLGTASQPQHF.

The chain couples TRBV19 to TRBJ1-1; D unresolved. Germline assignment: CDR1 LNHDA and CDR2 SQIVND (reference sequence). The CDR3 contains 12 residues. V lost 3 bases and J 6 bases, leaving 8 bases between the germline ends. The CDR3 nucleotides are TGTGCCAGTAGTATCTCCCCCCCTGAAGCTTTCTTT. This sequence encodes CASSISPPEAFF.

This chain joins TRBV19 and TRBJ1-2; D is undetermined. Germline V gives CDR1 LNHDA, CDR2 SQIVND (reference sequence). This CDR3 is built from 14 residues. Trimming pared 10 bases from V and 3 bases from J, leaving 18 bases between. The CDR3 nucleotides are TGTGCCACACGCCGCCCTTCCGGGTACTATGGCTACACCTTC. Translated, it gives CATRRPSGYYGYTF.

The J gene is TRBJ1-5, the V gene TRBV9; D possibly corresponds to TRBD1 (6 bases). The CDR3 contains 12 residues. The V end lost 5 bases, the J end lost 7 bases, and 10 bases lay between the germline ends. Germline CDR1 SGDLS, CDR2 YYNGEE. CDR3 sequence (DNA): TGTGCCAGCAGTGAAAGGGGGCAGCCCCAGCATTTT. Its protein is CASSERGQPQHF.

The chain carries TRBV20-1 and TRBJ2-1; possible D gene TRBD2, 7 bases. Per the germline V gene, CDR1 is DFQATT and CDR2 is SNEGSKA (reference sequence). The CDR3 runs 14 residues. V lost 2 bases, J lost 5 bases, and 13 bases lay in between. In DNA form, the CDR3 reads TGCAGTGCTAGATACGGGGGGCACAACAATGAGCAGTTCTTC. The encoded protein is CSARYGGHNNEQFF.

The sample holds many counts of this clonotype. The rearrangement uses TRBV5-1 and TRBJ1-3; no definite D call. The CDR3 has 13 amino acids. The germline V and J ends were trimmed by 4 bases and 2 bases, with 7 bases remaining between them. Germline CDR1 is SGHRS and CDR2 is YFSETQ. This CDR3 is CASSPGAGNTIYF. The CDR3 DNA reads as TGCGCCAGCAGCCCCGGGGCTGGAAACACCATATATTTT.

The chain couples TRBV7-6 to TRBJ2-2; D may be TRBD2 (5 bases). The CDR3 loop spans 17 amino acids. CDR1 SGHVS and CDR2 FNYEAQ come from the germline V gene. The germline V and J ends were trimmed by 1 base and 0 bases, with 12 bases remaining between them. As DNA, the CDR3 is TGTGCCAGCAGCTTAGATGCCGGGGTCGCGAACACCGGGGAGCTGTTTTTT. Translating it yields CASSLDAGVANTGELFF.

This clonotype was detected only once. The rearrangement uses TRBV10-2 and TRBJ2-7; D unclear. V lost 6 bases, J lost 6 bases, and 12 bases lay in between. The CDR3 runs 12 residues. Per the germline V gene, CDR1 is WSHSY and CDR2 is SAAADI. The CDR3 nucleotides are TGCGCCAGCAGCCAAGGTTGGAGCGAGCAGTACTTC. Its protein is CASSQGWSEQYF.

V and J are TRBV20-1 and TRBJ2-3, with 9 nucleotides matching TRBD2. In germline, CDR1 is DFQATT, CDR2 SNEGSKA (reference sequence). V shed 0 bases and J 1 base; nucleotides not matched to a gene: 17. The CDR3 extends over 20 amino acids. The CDR3 sequence: CSARDRSVASGTRGTDTQYF. DNA for the CDR3: TGCAGTGCTAGAGATCGCTCTGTGGCTAGCGGGACGCGGGGCACAGATACGCAGTATTTT.

This clonotype was recorded at least ten times. J is TRBJ1-5 and V is TRBV6-1; D perhaps matches TRBD1 (5 bases). The CDR3 spans 14 residues. V was shortened by 6 bases and J by 2 bases, with 11 bases between the two germline ends. The V gene's germline CDR1 is MNHNS and CDR2 SASEGT. CDR3 DNA sequence: TGTGCCAGCAGGAGGGACGCGCGCAATCAGCCCCAGCATTTT. Translation: CASRRDARNQPQHF.

This chain links TRBV20-1 with TRBJ2-7; D gene uncertain. The V and J ends lost 1 base and 3 bases respectively, with 13 bases between them. Germline CDR1 is DFQATT and CDR2 is SNEGSKA (reference sequence). The CDR3 spans 14 residues. CDR3 DNA sequence: TGCAGTGCTAGAGTGCAGGTCCGGAGCTACGAGCAGTACTTC. Translation gives CSARVQVRSYEQYF.

The chain is built from TRBV7-9 and TRBJ1-2, with D unclear. CDR1 is SEHNR and CDR2 is FQNEAQ in the germline V gene (reference sequence). V was shortened by 5 bases and J by 4 bases, with 11 bases between the two germline ends. The CDR3 sequence is 13 residues long. This chain's CDR3 is CASSQDGVYGYTF. In DNA, the CDR3 is TGTGCCAGCAGCCAAGACGGTGTCTATGGCTACACCTTC.

The chain employs TRBV20-1 and TRBJ2-7; D unclear. V lost 3 bases and J 0 bases, leaving 15 bases between the germline ends. The CDR3 has 15 amino acids. CDR1 is DFQATT, CDR2 SNEGSKA, per germline (reference sequence). The CDR3 nucleotides read TGCAGTGCTAGGCCGGAGTGGGCAGGCTCCTACGAGCAGTACTTC. Translating it yields CSARPEWAGSYEQYF.

The table lists this clonotype with many counts. This rearrangement joins TRBV12-3 or TRBV12-4 to TRBJ2-5, with 7 nucleotides matching TRBD1. The CDR3 spans 16 residues. Trimming at V came to 10 bases and at J to 2 bases, leaving 16 bases not matched to a gene. The CDR3: CATKRGRNAIQETQYF. The DNA of the CDR3 is TGTGCCACCAAAAGGGGGCGCAACGCTATACAAGAGACCCAGTACTTC.

This clonotype was counted a few times. The chain joins TRBV28 to TRBJ1-2, with D unresolved. V shed 3 bases and J shed 5 bases, with 10 bases lying between them. Germline-derived CDR1 and CDR2 are MDHEN and SYDVKM. This CDR3 spans 13 amino acids. CDR3 region: CASSFAILYGYTF. The CDR3 coding sequence is TGTGCCAGCAGTTTTGCGATACTATATGGCTACACCTTC.

To note about this clonotype: One end of the junction fails to match germline, which may point to a read error. The chain carries TRBV7-7 and TRBJ2-5; either TRBD1 or TRBD2 may supply D (5 bases each). This CDR3 is built from 15 residues. Germline CDR1 is SSHAT and CDR2 is FNYEAQ (reference sequence). CDR3 amino acids: CASSLDQGSGETQYF. The CDR3 bases are TGTGCTAGCAGCTTAGATCAGGGAAGCGGAGAGACCCAGTACTTC.

This clonotype was recorded many times. The chain couples TRBV7-6 to TRBJ2-3; 7 nucleotides agree with TRBD1. The CDR3 has 12 amino acids. Germline V CDR1 and CDR2: SGHVS, FNYEAQ. Trimming took 4 bases from V and 8 from J; bases not matched to a gene: 3. The CDR3 coding sequence is TGTGCCAGCAGCTCCCGACAGGGTACGCAGTATTTT. Its protein product is CASSSRQGTQYF. The whole variable domain, filled in from reference TRBV7-6 and TRBJ2-3, reads GAGVSQSPRYKVTKRGQDVALRCDPISGHVSLYWYRQALGQGPEFLTYFNYEAQQDKSGLPNDRFSAERPEGSISTLTIQRTEQRDSAMYRCASSSRQGTQYFGPGTRLTVL.

This chain uses TRBV7-9 with TRBJ1-2, with a weak D call TRBD1 (5 bases). In germline, CDR1 is SEHNR, CDR2 FQNEAQ (reference sequence). The CDR3 totals 12 residues. Trimming left V 4 bases short and J 3 bases short, with 6 bases between. The DNA of the CDR3 is TGTGCCAGCAGCTCGGGGGACTATGGCTACACCTTC. Amino acid sequence: CASSSGDYGYTF.

This clonotype was recorded at least ten times. CDR3 coding DNA: TGTGCCAGCAGTTTGACGACCGGGAATCAGCCCCAGCATTTT. As protein: CASSLTTGNQPQHF. V gene TRBV12-3 or TRBV12-4 combines with J gene TRBJ1-5; D uncertain. Trimming shortened V by 3 bases and J by 4 bases, and 10 bases separated the two germline ends. This CDR3 spans 14 amino acids.

This clonotype was observed a handful of times. The chain uses TRBV28 and TRBJ2-5; D might be TRBD2 (7 bases). V was shortened by 7 bases and J by 1 base, with 10 bases between the two germline ends. Germline assignment: CDR1 MDHEN and CDR2 SYDVKM. The CDR3 has 13 residues. The DNA for the CDR3 is TGTGCCAGCATTGGGGGGGCCCAAGAGACCCAGTACTTC. This sequence encodes CASIGGAQETQYF.

Only a few counts were recorded for this clonotype. The conserved final phenylalanine or tryptophan is absent from the CDR3, which likely points to a read error. The chain uses TRBV20-1 and TRBJ1-2; the D is unclear. CDR1 and CDR2 from the germline V gene are DFQATT and SNEGSKA (reference sequence). V lost 0 bases to trimming and J lost 3 bases, with 14 bases between them. There are 15 residues in the CDR3. The CDR3 protein is CSARDLQAADYGYTI. The DNA of the CDR3 is TGCAGTGCTAGAGATCTTCAGGCCGCGGACTATGGCTACACCATC.

This clonotype was counted only a few times. V and J are TRBV24-1 and TRBJ1-2; maybe TRBD1 (6 bases). The V and J ends lost 1 base and 7 bases respectively, with 12 bases between them. Germline CDR1 and CDR2: KGHDR and SFDVKD. The CDR3 sequence is 14 residues long. CDR3 nucleotide sequence: TGTGCCACCAGTGATTTATGGGGGCAGGGTGGCTACACCTTC. This codes for CATSDLWGQGGYTF.

V is TRBV5-1 and J is TRBJ1-2; D not resolved. The CDR3 covers 13 residues. The germline V gene encodes CDR1 SGHRS and CDR2 YFSETQ. Between the trimmed V and J ends, which lost 5 bases and 6 bases, there was a span of 14 bases. CDR3 protein: CASRYRGRDGYTF. The DNA of the CDR3 is TGCGCCAGCAGATATCGTGGCCGGGATGGCTACACCTTC.

This clonotype was seen repeatedly, ten times or more. The rearrangement joins TRBV7-2 to TRBJ2-7; 10 nucleotides line up with TRBD2. The germline CDR1 and CDR2 sequences are SGHTA and FQGNSA. V shed 5 bases and J 6 bases; nucleotides not matched to a gene: 10. The CDR3 spans 15 residues. The CDR3 here is CASSITSGKVSEQYF. CDR3 sequence (DNA): TGTGCCAGCAGCATAACTAGCGGGAAAGTCTCCGAGCAGTACTTC.